Below, 12 T cell receptor beta chains from the same sample are listed, as sequenced in a study of Graves' ophthalmopathy and Graves' hyperthyroidism (dated by TCRdb to 2016 to 2018). Sequenced on an Illumina HiSeq 2000. For repertoire sequencing, TCR beta CDR3 regions were amplified from RNA transcripts. The first round of RT-PCR was done with HTBI primers and the Qiagen OneStep RT-PCR kit, and was followed by a second round of multiplex PCR, then size selection and purification. The raw public data were reprocessed by TCRdb itself: fastp quality trimming at Q25, MiXCR clonotype calling, in-frame beta chains only. Each entry is one CDR3 protein sequence, shown with its most common DNA and genes. In this sample the table shows about 1.1 million distinct CDR3 sequences, roughly 35% of which occur a single time. The top ten constitute roughly 10% of the sample. Specimen: peripheral blood or thyroid tissue (not recorded which). The receptor set was obtained from an adult man with Graves' hyperthyroidism.

This clonotype has only a few counts. The gene calls are TRBV12-3 or TRBV12-4 and TRBJ1-2, with D maybe TRBD1 (5 bases). The CDR3 is 13 residues long. Trimming stripped 8 bases from V and 0 bases from J, with 10 bases between. The CDR3 bases are TGTGCCAGCCGGGACCCAGCTAACTATGGCTACACCTTC. Its protein product is CASRDPANYGYTF.

Only a few counts were recorded for this clonotype. Compared with germline, one end of the junction differs, possibly owing to a read error. V usage is TRBV7-9 and J usage is TRBJ2-7; TRBD1 or TRBD2 may be the D gene (5 bases each). Germline CDR1 is SEHNR and CDR2 is FQNEAQ (reference sequence). CDR3 size: 13 residues. Written as DNA, the CDR3 is TGTGCCAGCAGCTTGAAGACAGCCGGGGAGCTGTACTTC. As protein: CASSLKTAGELYF.

This clonotype was recorded at least ten times. This rearrangement joins TRBV7-6 to TRBJ1-1; D call uncertain. V lost 2 bases, J lost 2 bases, and 6 bases lay in between. The CDR3 is 13 amino acids. The germline V gene encodes CDR1 SGHVS and CDR2 FNYEAQ. The CDR3, as DNA: TGTGCCAGCAGCTTAACCGAAAACACTGAAGCTTTCTTT. Translation: CASSLTENTEAFF.

This clonotype was counted at least ten times. The V gene is TRBV5-1, the J gene TRBJ1-2; weak D call: TRBD1 (6 bases). This CDR3 has 13 residues. V lost 2 bases and J 8 bases, leaving 13 bases between the germline ends. Germline CDR1 and CDR2: SGHRS and YFSETQ. The CDR3 DNA is TGCGCCAGCAGCTTAGGGACAAACCGCGGCTACACCTTC. Translation: CASSLGTNRGYTF.

This chain connects TRBV6-5 to TRBJ2-7; D possibly matches TRBD1 or TRBD2 (5 bases each). The germline CDR1 and CDR2 sequences are MNHEY and SVGAGI. The CDR3 has 15 residues. Trimming removed 0 bases at V and 2 bases at J, with 11 bases between. CDR3: CASSYSRDGAYEQYF. The CDR3 region has the DNA TGTGCCAGCAGTTACTCGAGGGACGGAGCCTACGAGCAGTACTTC.

The rearrangement uses TRBV6-4 and TRBJ1-2, with D possibly matching TRBD1 (6 bases). The CDR3 covers 15 residues. Germline V gene sequence: CDR1 MRHNA, CDR2 SNTAGT. The V gene lost 2 bases and the J gene lost 4 bases, with 14 bases spanning the gap. The DNA of the CDR3 is TGTGCCAGCAGTGACACTAACAGGGCCCCCTATGGCTACACCTTC. This encodes CASSDTNRAPYGYTF.

This clonotype was seen ten or more times. The chain is built from TRBV14 and TRBJ1-2; D not resolved. Germline V gives CDR1 SGHDN, CDR2 FVKESK. V was cut by 3 bases and J by 2 bases, with 7 bases left in between. This CDR3 has 13 amino acids. The DNA for the CDR3 is TGTGCCAGCAGCCAGGGAGAGAACTATGGCTACACCTTC. Residues: CASSQGENYGYTF.

About this clonotype itself: A much larger clone is a single base away; this may be a read error. The CDR3 end shows no conserved phenylalanine or tryptophan, and so a read error is likely. The chain joins TRBV9 to TRBJ2-7; D gene ambiguous. V shed 7 bases and J shed 3 bases, with 11 bases lying between them. The length of the CDR3 is 12 residues. Germline CDR1 reads SGDLS; CDR2 reads YYNGEE. The CDR3 here is CASPCGDYEQYY. The CDR3 nucleotides are TGTGCCAGCCCCTGTGGGGACTACGAGCAGTACTAC.

With regard to this clonotype: A junction end diverges from the germline sequence, so it may reflect a read error. This chain uses TRBV19 with TRBJ2-2, with a weak D call TRBD2 (6 bases). CDR1 is LNHDA and CDR2 is SQIVND in the germline V gene (reference sequence). This CDR3 has 11 amino acids. The CDR3 bases are TGTGCCAGTAGTATCACCGGGGGGCTGTTTTTT. Translating gives CASSITGGLFF.

This clonotype occurred many times. The chain recombines TRBV7-8 with TRBJ1-1; maybe TRBD1 (5 bases). The germline V and J ends were trimmed by 4 bases and 4 bases, with 13 bases remaining between them. The germline gives CDR1 SGHVS, CDR2 FQNEAQ. The CDR3 is 14 residues long. CDR3 nucleotides: TGTGCCAGCAGCTCTCAGCCTGGGGGCACTGAAGCTTTCTTT. Residues: CASSSQPGGTEAFF.

This clonotype was seen many times. The chain links TRBV29-1 to TRBJ2-2, with D tentatively TRBD1 (5 bases). Germline V gene lookup returns CDR1 SQVTM and CDR2 ANQGSEA. The CDR3 is made up of 13 amino acids. The CDR3 nucleotides are TGCACCACCCAGGACAAAAACACCGGGGAGCTGTTTTTT. Translation gives CTTQDKNTGELFF.

This clonotype came up a few times. A much larger clone sits a single nucleotide away, making a read error possible. The rearrangement uses TRBV7-9 and TRBJ1-1; D gene unclear. The germline V gene has CDR1 SEHNR and CDR2 FQNEAQ (reference sequence). The CDR3 runs to 15 residues. V was shortened by 4 bases and J by 4 bases, with 16 bases between the two germline ends. The CDR3 DNA reads TGTGCCAGCAGCTCCCCCAGCAGAGTGAGCACTGAAGCTTTCTTT. As protein: CASSSPSRVSTEAFF.